The rows below give T cell receptor beta chains drawn from one sample of a study of CD8+CD57+ T cells in acquired aplastic anemia. TCRdb reprocessed the reads via MiXCR and lists one record per CDR3 protein. The table lists about 210,000 distinct CDR3 sequences, 34% of them singletons, with around 1.1% in the top ten. The sample consisted of sorted CD4+, CD8+, or CD8+CD57+ T cells (not recorded which) from PBMCs. Every receptor here comes from a human donor in good health, serving as a control. CDR3s include the opening cysteine and the closing phenylalanine or tryptophan. D genes are given only for firm matches. Clone sizes are given selectively: once, few, many, or a class where the clone is expanded.

J gene: TRBJ2-7
clone size: many
V gene: TRBV15
D gene: .
CDR3 DNA: TGTGCCACCAGCAGAGATCGGAGCTACGAGCAGTACTTC
CDR3 protein: CATSRDRSYEQYF

J gene: TRBJ2-1
clone size: .
V gene: TRBV24-1
D gene: .
CDR3 DNA: TGTGCCACCAGCGACGTCCGGGCGGTATACAATGAGCAGTTCTTC
CDR3 protein: CATSDVRAVYNEQFF

J gene: TRBJ1-5
clone size: many
V gene: TRBV4-2
D gene: .
CDR3 DNA: TGTGCCAGCAGCCAAGGTAGGGTCGATCAGCCCCAGCATTTT
CDR3 protein: CASSQGRVDQPQHF

J gene: TRBJ1-1
clone size: .
V gene: TRBV18
D gene: .
CDR3 DNA: TGTGCCAGCTCACCTCGGACAGCGAACACTGAAGCTTCCTTT
CDR3 protein: CASSPRTANTEASF

J gene: TRBJ2-6
clone size: many
V gene: TRBV10-3
D gene: .
CDR3 DNA: TGTGCCATCAGTGACTCGGGAGGGGCCAACGTCCTGACTTTC
CDR3 protein: CAISDSGGANVLTF

J gene: TRBJ2-7
clone size: .
V gene: TRBV24-1
D gene: .
CDR3 DNA: TGTGCCACCAGTGAATCTGGGATTAACTACGAGCAGTACTTC
CDR3 protein: CATSESGINYEQYF

J gene: TRBJ2-5
clone size: many
V gene: TRBV2
D gene: TRBD2
CDR3 DNA: TGTGCCAGCAGTGACAGGGAGGGAGAGACCCAGTACTTC
CDR3 protein: CASSDREGETQYF

J gene: TRBJ2-5
clone size: .
V gene: TRBV5-6
D gene: TRBD2
CDR3 DNA: TGTGCCAGCAGCTTGTCTGGGGAGGGAGAGACCCAGTACTTC
CDR3 protein: CASSLSGEGETQYF

J gene: TRBJ2-3
clone size: .
V gene: TRBV11-2
D gene: TRBD2
CDR3 DNA: TGTGCCAGCAGCCCATATCCTAGCGGGACAGATACGCAGTATTTT
CDR3 protein: CASSPYPSGTDTQYF

J gene: TRBJ2-1
clone size: many
V gene: TRBV7-9
D gene: TRBD1
CDR3 DNA: TGTGCCAGCAGCTTAGATTCAGGGGGTCGTTTCTTC
CDR3 protein: CASSLDSGGRFF

J gene: TRBJ2-3
clone size: many
V gene: TRBV19
D gene: TRBD2
CDR3 DNA: TGTGCCAGTAGCCCGAGTGCCAAGGGCGGGAGGGCCGGTAGAGCAGATACGCAGTATTTT
CDR3 protein: CASSPSAKGGRAGRADTQYF

J gene: TRBJ2-5
clone size: many
V gene: TRBV11-2
D gene: .
CDR3 DNA: TGTGCCAGCAGCCGATCCGGGACACAAGAGACCCAGTACTTC
CDR3 protein: CASSRSGTQETQYF

J gene: TRBJ1-5
clone size: many
V gene: TRBV5-6
D gene: .
CDR3 DNA: TGTGCCAGCAGCACGGACGGAGGTAATCAGCCCCAGCATTTT
CDR3 protein: CASSTDGGNQPQHF

J gene: TRBJ1-1
clone size: many
V gene: TRBV2
D gene: .
CDR3 DNA: TGTGCCAGCAGGGATGACACCACTGAAGCTTTCTTT
CDR3 protein: CASRDDTTEAFF

J gene: TRBJ2-7
clone size: many
V gene: TRBV2
D gene: .
CDR3 DNA: TGTGCCAGCAGTCCAGAGTTCGAGCAGTACTTC
CDR3 protein: CASSPEFEQYF

J gene: TRBJ1-5
clone size: once
V gene: TRBV10-2
D gene: TRBD1
CDR3 DNA: TGCGCCAGCAGTGAGTTGGGACAGGGGGCAGGTCAGCCCCAGCATTTT
CDR3 protein: CASSELGQGAGQPQHF

J gene: TRBJ2-7
clone size: many
V gene: TRBV20-1
D gene: .
CDR3 DNA: TGCAGTCCGTACAAAGACAGCACCTACGAGCAGTACTTC
CDR3 protein: CSPYKDSTYEQYF

J gene: TRBJ2-5
clone size: few
V gene: TRBV4-2
D gene: TRBD2
CDR3 DNA: TGTGCCAGCAGCCAAGAGATACTAGCGGGGGGGCTGACCCAGTACTTC
CDR3 protein: CASSQEILAGGLTQYF

J gene: TRBJ1-2
clone size: many
V gene: TRBV20-1
D gene: .
CDR3 DNA: TGCAGTGCTCCCCGGGACGGTCGTTCAGCTGGCTACACCTTC
CDR3 protein: CSAPRDGRSAGYTF

J gene: TRBJ1-3
clone size: many
V gene: TRBV2
D gene: .
CDR3 DNA: TGTGCCAGCAGTGACCAGGGGTCCGAAAACACCATATATTTT
CDR3 protein: CASSDQGSENTIYF

J gene: TRBJ1-4
clone size: many
V gene: TRBV13
D gene: .
CDR3 DNA: TGTGCCAGCAGCTTAGGGCCGGAGGAAAAACTGTTTTTT
CDR3 protein: CASSLGPEEKLFF

J gene: TRBJ1-2
clone size: few
V gene: TRBV6-1
D gene: TRBD1
CDR3 DNA: TGTGCCAGCAGTGGGGGGACAGGACGCTGGGACTATGGCTACACCTTC
CDR3 protein: CASSGGTGRWDYGYTF

J gene: TRBJ2-5
clone size: .
V gene: TRBV13
D gene: .
CDR3 DNA: TGTGCCAGCAGCTTAGGGGCAGGGCTGAAGACCCAGTACTTC
CDR3 protein: CASSLGAGLKTQYF

J gene: TRBJ2-4
clone size: many
V gene: TRBV10-2
D gene: TRBD2
CDR3 DNA: TGCGCCAGCAGTCGTAGCGGGGGGGGGGGCATTCAGTACTTC
CDR3 protein: CASSRSGGGGIQYF

J gene: TRBJ1-2
clone size: .
V gene: TRBV29-1
D gene: .
CDR3 DNA: TGCAGCGTTGACATCGGCTACACCTTC
CDR3 protein: CSVDIGYTF

J gene: TRBJ2-1
clone size: .
V gene: TRBV12-3/TRBV12-4
D gene: TRBD2
CDR3 DNA: TGTGCCAGCAGTTTTGTACTAGCGGGAGCTTATGAGCAGTTCTTC
CDR3 protein: CASSFVLAGAYEQFF

J gene: TRBJ1-1
clone size: many
V gene: TRBV11-1
D gene: .
CDR3 DNA: TGTGCCAGCAGCCCACAACTGAACACTGAAGCTTTCTTT
CDR3 protein: CASSPQLNTEAFF

J gene: TRBJ1-1
clone size: many
V gene: TRBV11-3
D gene: .
CDR3 DNA: TGTGCCAGCAGCTTAGTGGGGAACACTGAAGCTTTCTTT
CDR3 protein: CASSLVGNTEAFF

J gene: TRBJ2-3
clone size: many
V gene: TRBV20-1
D gene: .
CDR3 DNA: TGCAGTGCCCCCGGGACGGACAGACTCACAGATACGCAGTATTTT
CDR3 protein: CSAPGTDRLTDTQYF